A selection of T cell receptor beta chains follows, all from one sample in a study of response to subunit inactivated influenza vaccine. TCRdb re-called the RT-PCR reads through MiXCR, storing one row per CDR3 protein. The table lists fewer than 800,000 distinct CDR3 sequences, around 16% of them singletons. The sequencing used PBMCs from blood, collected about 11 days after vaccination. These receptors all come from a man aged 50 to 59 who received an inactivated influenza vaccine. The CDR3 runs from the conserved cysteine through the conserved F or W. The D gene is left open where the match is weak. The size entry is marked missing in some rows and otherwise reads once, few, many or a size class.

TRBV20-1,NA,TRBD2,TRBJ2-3,TGCAGTGCCCCCCCGGGGGGGGATATAAGCACAGATACGCAGTATTTT,CSAPPGGDISTDTQYF
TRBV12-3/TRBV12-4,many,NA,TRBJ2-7,TGTGCCAGCAGTTTAGGATTGCTCTGGCGGGAAACCTACGAGCAGTACTTC,CASSLGLLWRETYEQYF
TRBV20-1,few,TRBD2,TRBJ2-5,TGCAGTGCCAGTAGCGGGAGTCGGGAGACCCAGTACTTC,CSASSGSRETQYF
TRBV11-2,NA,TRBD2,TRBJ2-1,TGTGCCAGCAGCTTAAGAACCGGGACTAGCGGGGGCCTACCGTATGAGCAGTTCTTC,CASSLRTGTSGGLPYEQFF
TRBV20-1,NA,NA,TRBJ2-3,TGCAGTGCTAGAGATTTACAGCTCGATACGCAGTATTTT,CSARDLQLDTQYF
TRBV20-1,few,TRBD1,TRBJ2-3,TGCAGTGCTCCCAGGGGGCCCGGGGATACGCAGTATTTT,CSAPRGPGDTQYF
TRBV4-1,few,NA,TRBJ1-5,TGCGCCAGCAGTCTTACAGGGAGTCGTTACGGCAATCAGCCCCAGCATTTT,CASSLTGSRYGNQPQHF
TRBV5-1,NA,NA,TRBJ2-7,TGCGCCAGCAGCACGGACGGTTTCTCCTACGAGCAGTACTTC,CASSTDGFSYEQYF
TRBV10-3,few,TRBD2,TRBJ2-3,TGTGCCATCAGGGTAGCGGGGTCCACAGATACGCAGTATTTT,CAIRVAGSTDTQYF
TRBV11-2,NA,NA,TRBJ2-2,TGTGCCAGCAGCTTATTGAGGGGAAGTGTGAACACCGGGGAGCTGTTTTTT,CASSLLRGSVNTGELFF
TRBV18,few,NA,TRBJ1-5,TGTGCCAGCTCACCACAGGACGGACTTAATCAGCCCCAGCATTTT,CASSPQDGLNQPQHF
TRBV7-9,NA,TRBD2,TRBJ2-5,TGTGCCAGCAGCTTTAGCGGGGGGGCCGAGAATGAAGAGACCCAGTACTTC,CASSFSGGAENEETQYF
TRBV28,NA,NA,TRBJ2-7,TGTGCCAGCGGCCTCTCGATGGTTTCCTACGAGCAGTACTTC,CASGLSMVSYEQYF
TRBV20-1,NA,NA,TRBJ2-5,TGCAGTGCCCCTGGACAGTTTCGAGGGGAGACCCAGTACTTC,CSAPGQFRGETQYF
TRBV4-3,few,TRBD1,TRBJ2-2,TGCGCCAGCAGCTCCGGACAGGGCCCCACCGGGGAGCTGTTTTTT,CASSSGQGPTGELFF
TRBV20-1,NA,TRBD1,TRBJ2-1,TGCAGTGCAAGACAGGGGGCGCACATAAATGAGCAGTTCTTC,CSARQGAHINEQFF
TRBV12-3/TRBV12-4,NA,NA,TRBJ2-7,TGTGCCAGCAGTTTAGCCGCGGACAGCATCTACGAGCAGTACTTC,CASSLAADSIYEQYF
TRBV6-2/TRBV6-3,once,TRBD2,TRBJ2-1,TGTGCCAGCAGATTAGCGGGAGGGCGGTTAAATGAGCAGTTCTTC,CASRLAGGRLNEQFF
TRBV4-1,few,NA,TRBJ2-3,TGCGCCAGCAGCCAAGCCCAGGCTAGCACAGATACGCAGTATTTT,CASSQAQASTDTQYF
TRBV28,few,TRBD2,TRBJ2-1,TGTGCCAGCAGTATAAGCGGGGGAATCTACAATGAGCAGTTCTTC,CASSISGGIYNEQFF
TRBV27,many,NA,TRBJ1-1,TGTGCCAGCAGTTTAACTAGGCGGGGAACTGAAGCTTTCTTT,CASSLTRRGTEAFF
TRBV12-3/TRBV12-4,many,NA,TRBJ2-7,TGTGCCAGCAGTTGGACCGATTACGAGCAGTACTTC,CASSWTDYEQYF
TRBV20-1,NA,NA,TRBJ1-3,TGCAGTACGGGCCCCCGTGGCTCTGGAAACACCATATATTTT,CSTGPRGSGNTIYF
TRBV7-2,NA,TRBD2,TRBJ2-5,TGTGCCAGCGGAGGCTATGGGAGGGCGGAGACCCAGTACTTC,CASGGYGRAETQYF